These 10 T cell receptor beta chains were all obtained from the same sample, sequenced in a study of CD8+ T cells in alopecia areata. cDNA reverse transcribed from extracted RNA served as the sequencing template. The assay was immunoSEQ multiplex PCR, and TCRdb's table has in-frame clones only and misses some. This table holds 100,000 to 150,000 clones, roughly 50% found once. Sequenced material: CD8+ T cells sorted from blood, taken at week 0. All receptors come from a human donor with alopecia areata.

This clone is judged medium-sized (0.01 to 0.1%). V and J are TRBV7-3 and TRBJ1-1, with D possibly TRBD1 on 5 matching bases. In germline, CDR1 is SGHTA, CDR2 FQGTGA. V was shortened by 5 bases and J by 4 bases, with 14 bases between the two germline ends. This CDR3 is 14 amino acids long. The CDR3 spells CASSVGVMGTEAFF. For the CDR3, the DNA is TGTGCCAGCAGCGTAGGGGTCATGGGCACTGAAGCTTTCTTT.

This clone was found once. The CDR3 loop is CSVWNRRGRETDTQYF. DNA of the CDR3: TGCAGCGTTTGGAATCGACGCGGGCGTGAGACAGATACGCAGTATTTT. The chain combines TRBV29-1 with TRBJ2-3; TRBD2 is a possible D gene (5 bases). V lost 5 bases to trimming and J lost 3 bases, with 21 bases between them. The CDR3 totals 16 residues. The germline V gene encodes CDR1 SQVTM and CDR2 ANQGSEA.

This clone has at least ten counts. This chain connects TRBV14 to TRBJ1-6; 8 positions match TRBD1. V lost 5 bases and J lost 9; bases outside the gene matches: 9. Germline V lookup: CDR1 SGHDN, CDR2 FVKESK. CDR3 length: 15 amino acids. The CDR3 loop is CASSVISGGGSPLHF. CDR3 sequence (DNA): TGTGCCAGCAGCGTGATTTCAGGGGGCGGTTCACCCCTCCACTTT.

V gene TRBV6-1 combines with J gene TRBJ2-3, with 9 nucleotides matching TRBD2. Germline CDR1 and CDR2: MNHNS and SASEGT. The CDR3 runs 15 residues. The trim removed 2 bases at V and 4 bases at J, leaving 4 bases unmatched. CDR3 DNA sequence: TGTGCCAGCAGTGAATCGGCGGGGGGGCCAGATACGCAGTATTTT. This codes for CASSESAGGPDTQYF.

The chain has TRBV6-5 and TRBJ1-5; 7 bases agree with TRBD1. Germline values: CDR1 MNHEY, CDR2 SVGAGI. The CDR3 totals 15 residues. The junction had 8 bases not matched to a gene; V was cut back by 5 bases and J by 4 bases. CDR3 protein: CASSPQGWGNQPQHF. The CDR3 nucleotides are TGTGCCAGCAGTCCACAGGGGTGGGGGAATCAGCCCCAGCATTTT.

The chain combines TRBV19 with TRBJ2-2; D possibly corresponds to TRBD1 (6 bases). The V gene lost 3 bases and the J gene lost 8 bases, with 13 bases spanning the gap. Per germline, CDR1 LNHDA and CDR2 SQIVND (reference sequence). The CDR3 totals 14 residues. CDR3 loop: CASSIWGQAGELFF. The CDR3 DNA reads as TGTGCCAGTAGTATTTGGGGGCAGGCGGGGGAGCTGTTTTTT.

A note on this clone: This specimen includes other DNA sequences encoding the same CDR3. The V call is TRBV30, the J call TRBJ1-1; TRBD1 might be the D (6 bases). With 0 bases removed from V and 4 bases from J, the gap between germline ends came to 9 bases. Germline CDR1 GTSNPN, CDR2 SVGIG (reference sequence). The CDR3 is made up of 13 amino acids. The CDR3, as DNA: TGTGCCTGGAGTGTAGGGGGGGGCACTGAAGCTTTCTTT. It specifies CAWSVGGGTEAFF. Variable domain in full (rest from reference TRBV30 and TRBJ1-1): SQTIHQWPATLVQPVGSPLSLECTVEGTSNPNLYWYRQAAGRGLQLLFYSVGIGQISSEVPQNLSASRPQDRQFILSSKKLLLSDSGFYLCAWSVGGGTEAFFGQGTRLTVV.

The gene calls are TRBV11-2 and TRBJ2-1, with D possibly TRBD2 on 6 matching bases. Germline CDR1 and CDR2: SGHAT and FQNNGV. The ends were cut back, 8 bases at V and 0 bases at J, with 11 bases in the middle. This CDR3 region has 14 residues. CDR3 sequence (DNA): TGTGCCAGCCGGGGGTGGGACTCCTACAATGAGCAGTTCTTC. It is translated as CASRGWDSYNEQFF.

V and J are TRBV10-3 and TRBJ2-7, with D possibly being TRBD1 (6 bases). The CDR3 has 12 residues. The V gene's germline CDR1 is ENHRY and CDR2 SYGVKD. V was trimmed by 2 bases and J by 6 bases, leaving 8 bases between them. The CDR3 sequence is CAISERTVEQYF. The CDR3, as DNA: TGTGCCATCAGTGAGCGGACAGTCGAGCAGTACTTC.

The CDR3 sequence is CASSTGGTSPLHF. The CDR3, as DNA: TGTGCCAGCAGCACAGGGGGCACTTCACCCCTCCACTTT. The chain links TRBV9 to TRBJ1-6; 9 positions match TRBD1. Trimming cost V 4 bases and J 9 bases; bases outside gene matches: 2. Germline V CDR1 and CDR2: SGDLS, YYNGEE. CDR3 size: 13 residues. The full variable domain, rest sourced from reference TRBV9 and TRBJ1-6, is DSGVTQTPKHLITATGQRVTLRCSPRSGDLSVYWYQQSLDQGLQFLIQYYNGEERAKGNILERFSAQQFPDLHSELNLSSLELGDSALYFCASSTGGTSPLHFGNGTRLTVT.